A selection of T cell receptor beta chains follows, all from one sample in a study of blood T cell repertoires in COVID-19. Profiled with immunoSEQ multiplex PCR; TCRdb holds only in-frame clones, not every one. The repertoire has some 31,000 clones, around 90% of them found once; the top ten carry 1.5% to 1.8%. The sequenced material came from peripheral blood. The receptors here all came from a man aged 55 to 70 with active COVID-19. The CDR3 runs from the conserved cysteine through the conserved F or W. A D gene is named only where the DNA matches it firmly. A clone size is listed for some rows: how often the clone was seen (once, few, many), or a class if it is expanded.

V gene,clone size,J gene,D gene,CDR3 protein,CDR3 DNA
TRBV5-1,NA,TRBJ2-3,NA,CASSPRGAMDTQYF,TGCGCCAGCAGCCCCCGTGGGGCCATGGATACGCAGTATTTT
TRBV6-6,NA,TRBJ1-3,NA,CASSHRAWRGNTIYF,TGTGCCAGCAGTCACAGGGCTTGGAGAGGAAACACCATATATTTT
TRBV9,NA,TRBJ1-3,TRBD1,CASSFSGQNTIYF,TGTGCCAGCAGTTTTTCGGGACAGAACACCATATATTTT
TRBV19,NA,TRBJ2-3,TRBD1,CASTQGVPDTQYF,TGTGCCAGTACCCAGGGGGTCCCAGATACGCAGTATTTT
TRBV3-1/TRBV3-2,NA,TRBJ2-5,NA,CASSRIQGRETQYF,TGTGCCAGCAGCCGGATACAGGGTCGGGAGACCCAGTACTTC
TRBV7-3,NA,TRBJ2-1,TRBD2,CASSPTSGGAGEQFF,TGTGCCAGCAGCCCGACTAGCGGGGGGGCTGGTGAGCAGTTCTTC
TRBV5-8,NA,TRBJ1-5,TRBD1,CASSLGQGVNQPQHF,TGTGCCAGCAGCTTGGGACAGGGAGTAAACCAGCCCCAGCATTTT
TRBV15,NA,TRBJ2-7,NA,CATSGEAPHEQYF,TGTGCCACCAGCGGCGAGGCACCCCACGAGCAGTACTTC
TRBV20-1,NA,TRBJ2-1,NA,CSASRARTGGINEQFF,TGCAGTGCTAGTAGGGCTCGGACAGGCGGGATCAATGAGCAGTTCTTC
TRBV9,few,TRBJ1-2,TRBD1,CASRPTGGGYGYTF,TGTGCCAGCAGACCGACAGGGGGCGGCTATGGCTACACCTTC
TRBV4-1,once,TRBJ2-7,NA,CASSQDPVYEQYF,TGCGCCAGCAGCCAAGATCCAGTCTACGAGCAGTACTTC
TRBV6-5,NA,TRBJ1-2,TRBD1,CASRPRGRGGYTF,TGTGCCAGCAGACCCAGGGGGCGCGGGGGCTACACCTTC
TRBV6-2/TRBV6-3,NA,TRBJ1-5,NA,CASSYSRDLGHSNQPQHF,TGTGCCAGCAGTTACTCCCGGGATCTAGGGCATAGCAATCAGCCCCAGCATTTT
TRBV25-1,NA,TRBJ1-1,NA,CASSARYQNTEAFF,TGTGCCAGCAGTGCGCGGTACCAGAACACTGAAGCTTTCTTT
TRBV7-7,once,TRBJ2-7,TRBD2,CASSPRTSGSYEQYF,TGTGCCAGCAGCCCCCGGACTAGCGGATCCTACGAGCAGTACTTC
TRBV12-3/TRBV12-4,NA,TRBJ1-1,NA,CASTRDLGTEAFF,TGTGCCAGCACCAGGGATCTGGGCACTGAAGCTTTCTTT
TRBV6-1,NA,TRBJ2-7,TRBD1,CASSDGQGWSEQYF,TGTGCCAGCAGTGACGGACAGGGATGGAGTGAGCAGTACTTC
TRBV4-1,few,TRBJ2-2,NA,CASSQESGQGYTGELFF,TGCGCCAGCAGCCAAGAGTCAGGGCAGGGGTACACCGGGGAGCTGTTTTTT
TRBV7-9,NA,TRBJ2-5,TRBD2,CASITAGGLQETQYF,TGTGCCAGTATTACTGCGGGGGGCCTTCAAGAGACCCAGTACTTC
TRBV5-4,NA,TRBJ1-1,NA,CASSTRGGTTEAFF,TGTGCCAGCAGCACCAGGGGAGGGACCACTGAAGCTTTCTTT
TRBV9,NA,TRBJ2-7,NA,CASSVGPPPGAEQYF,TGTGCCAGCAGCGTAGGCCCCCCCCCAGGGGCCGAGCAGTACTTC
TRBV5-4,few,TRBJ1-2,TRBD1,CASSLAGQGGYGYTF,TGTGCCAGCAGCTTGGCCGGTCAGGGGGGCTATGGCTACACCTTC
TRBV5-1,NA,TRBJ2-1,TRBD2,CASSSFLAGGEQFF,TGCGCCAGCAGCTCCTTCTTAGCGGGAGGTGAGCAGTTCTTC
TRBV3-1/TRBV3-2,NA,TRBJ2-7,NA,CASSLRPPQLPRYEQYF,TGTGCCAGCAGCCTTAGACCCCCACAGCTACCCCGCTACGAGCAGTACTTC
TRBV4-1,once,TRBJ2-5,TRBD2,CASSQYQTSLETQYF,TGCGCCAGCAGCCAATATCAGACTAGCTTGGAGACCCAGTACTTC
TRBV11-2,NA,TRBJ1-2,NA,CASSLLQGRGYGYTF,TGTGCCAGCAGCTTACTACAGGGACGGGGCTATGGCTACACCTTC
TRBV15,few,TRBJ2-2,TRBD1,CATSRDRPGQGQSGELFF,TGTGCCACCAGCAGAGATCGGCCGGGACAGGGCCAGTCCGGGGAGCTGTTTTTT
TRBV27,once,TRBJ1-6,TRBD1,CASSDRQGFNSPLHF,TGTGCCAGCAGTGATCGACAGGGGTTTAATTCACCCCTCCACTTT
TRBV13,NA,TRBJ2-1,NA,CASSYPSRRNEQFF,TGTGCCAGCAGCTACCCGTCTAGACGCAATGAGCAGTTCTTC
TRBV2,few,TRBJ1-4,NA,CASSVGQRNEKLFF,TGTGCCAGCAGTGTTGGGCAGAGAAATGAAAAACTGTTTTTT
TRBV12-3/TRBV12-4,NA,TRBJ1-4,NA,CASTAELREKLFF,TGTGCCAGCACCGCCGAATTGCGGGAAAAACTGTTTTTT
TRBV18,NA,TRBJ2-3,NA,CASSHGTSTDTQYF,TGTGCCAGCTCACACGGGACAAGCACAGATACGCAGTATTTT
TRBV13,NA,TRBJ2-7,NA,CASSPQGTYEQYF,TGTGCCAGCAGCCCTCAGGGGACCTACGAGCAGTACTTC
TRBV19,NA,TRBJ2-7,NA,CASSIGLHRTFGLYEQYF,TGTGCCAGTAGCATTGGACTTCACCGGACCTTCGGGCTCTACGAGCAGTACTTC
TRBV6-5,NA,TRBJ1-5,NA,CASSFGQNQPQHF,TGTGCCAGCAGCTTCGGACAGAATCAGCCCCAGCATTTT
TRBV23-1,NA,TRBJ2-7,NA,CASSSQGDYEQYF,TGCGCCAGCAGTTCGCAGGGCGACTACGAGCAGTACTTC
TRBV6-2/TRBV6-3,NA,TRBJ2-7,NA,CASSSVWPSPYEQYF,TGTGCCAGCAGTTCCGTTTGGCCCTCCCCCTACGAGCAGTACTTC
TRBV30,once,TRBJ2-2,NA,CARDHRASTGELFF,TGTGCCAGAGATCACAGGGCGAGCACCGGGGAGCTGTTTTTT
TRBV1,few,TRBJ2-2,NA,CTSTTSAEHTGELFF,TGCACCAGCACCACTAGCGCGGAACACACCGGGGAGCTGTTTTTT
TRBV5-4,NA,TRBJ2-5,NA,CASSLIAPSGETQYF,TGTGCCAGCAGCTTGATAGCACCTTCGGGGGAGACCCAGTACTTC
TRBV10-2,NA,TRBJ1-1,NA,CASRQIMNTEAFF,TGCGCCAGCAGACAGATCATGAACACTGAAGCTTTCTTT
TRBV9,NA,TRBJ1-6,NA,CASSSGGGVGNSPLHF,TGTGCCAGCAGCTCCGGAGGAGGGGTTGGCAATTCACCCCTCCACTTT
TRBV10-2,NA,TRBJ2-1,TRBD2,CASWGGDEQFF,TGCGCCAGCTGGGGGGGGGATGAGCAGTTCTTC
TRBV5-1,NA,TRBJ1-1,TRBD1,CASLGQPNTEAFF,TGCGCCAGCCTGGGACAGCCGAACACTGAAGCTTTCTTT
TRBV19,NA,TRBJ2-5,NA,CASSLSRETQYF,TGTGCCAGTAGTCTGTCCCGAGAGACCCAGTACTTC
TRBV4-2,NA,TRBJ1-1,TRBD1,CASSQVSTPSDRSEAFF,TGTGCCAGCAGCCAAGTTAGTACCCCCTCGGACAGGAGTGAAGCTTTCTTT
TRBV5-1,NA,TRBJ1-1,TRBD1,CASSLGGTGEGNTEAFF,TGCGCCAGCAGCTTAGGGGGGACAGGGGAGGGAAACACTGAAGCTTTCTTT
TRBV10-3,NA,TRBJ2-3,NA,CAISERRSTDTQYF,TGTGCCATCAGTGAGAGGAGGAGCACAGATACGCAGTATTTT
TRBV4-2,NA,TRBJ2-2,NA,CASRRDFNTGELFF,TGTGCCAGCCGCCGGGACTTTAACACCGGGGAGCTGTTTTTT
TRBV27,NA,TRBJ1-2,TRBD1,CASSPTTGGYGYTF,TGTGCCAGCAGTCCAACGACAGGGGGCTATGGCTACACCTTC
TRBV6-1,few,TRBJ1-1,NA,CASIQQGNTEAFF,TGTGCCAGTATTCAACAGGGTAACACTGAAGCTTTCTTT
TRBV6-1,NA,TRBJ1-2,TRBD1,CASSEGTGGGYGYTF,TGTGCCAGCAGTGAAGGAACAGGGGGTGGCTATGGCTACACCTTC
TRBV6-5,once,TRBJ2-7,NA,CASSQQGSGYEQYF,TGTGCCAGCAGTCAACAGGGTTCTGGCTACGAGCAGTACTTC
TRBV29-1,NA,TRBJ2-1,TRBD1,CSVVRTGGYNEQFF,TGCAGCGTTGTTAGGACAGGGGGCTACAATGAGCAGTTCTTC
TRBV5-6,NA,TRBJ1-5,NA,CASSLAGNQPQHF,TGTGCCAGCAGCTTGGCGGGAAATCAGCCCCAGCATTTT
TRBV11-3,NA,TRBJ2-3,TRBD2,CASSPGGDTQYF,TGTGCCAGCAGTCCGGGGGGGGATACGCAGTATTTT
TRBV11-3,NA,TRBJ1-1,NA,CASSYPGVAEAFF,TGTGCCAGCAGTTATCCCGGGGTCGCTGAAGCTTTCTTT
TRBV12-3/TRBV12-4,NA,TRBJ1-1,NA,CASTTSGKAFF,TGTGCCAGCACTACCTCGGGTAAAGCTTTCTTT